Listed below are T cell receptor beta chains from one sample, sequenced in a study of HIV-infected patients and healthy controls. TCRdb called the 5' RACE reads again in MiXCR, with one record for every CDR3 protein. The sample lists fewer than 9,500 distinct CDR3 sequences, roughly 10% seen once, with over 15% in the top ten. The sequences come from blood, collected before antiretroviral therapy. These receptors all come from an adult with HIV infection. Each CDR3 is given with its conserved first and last residue. Fields, in order: D gene, V gene, CDR3 protein. The D gene is left open where the match is weak.

. | TRBV12-3/TRBV12-4 | CASSSWTRSSYNEQFF
. | TRBV30 | CAWSVYPDTEAFF
. | TRBV14 | CASSQGIGTSYNEQFF
. | TRBV7-2 | CASSLDGSTDTQYF
. | TRBV5-1 | CASSSLGDTQYF
. | TRBV29-1 | CSVPGHYNEQFF
TRBD1 | TRBV5-1 | CASSLGQGSEQYF
. | TRBV19 | CASSIGLGGGAGWAKNIQYF
TRBD1 | TRBV5-8 | CASSFGTATDTQYF
TRBD1 | TRBV29-1 | CSVNGQGTSYEQYF
. | TRBV9 | CASSVGWGEDYEQYF
. | TRBV11-2 | CASSPTIGGANVLTF
. | TRBV7-9 | CAIWPLDDTQYF
. | TRBV12-3/TRBV12-4 | CASSLGQHTGELFF
TRBD2 | TRBV19 | CASTKTSGTKKDEQYF
. | TRBV6-1 | CASGLLGTPLYGYTF
TRBD1 | TRBV7-2 | CASSPRQGYAYEQYF
TRBD1 | TRBV6-5 | CASGQGELTGELFF
. | TRBV27 | CASSPGSEQYF
. | TRBV4-1 | CASSQIQGVLSGANVLTF
. | TRBV3-1 | CASSQFRGRDTGELFF
TRBD1 | TRBV11-3 | CASSTGQPNEQYF
. | TRBV7-9 | CASTTRRGGSTNEKLFF
. | TRBV5-6 | CASNSPYYEQYF
. | TRBV19 | CASSVRGGNTEAFF
. | TRBV19 | CASRQGSEAGELFF
. | TRBV30 | CARLPRGWGTEAFF
TRBD1 | TRBV12-3/TRBV12-4 | CASSLRDSNEKLFF
. | TRBV12-3/TRBV12-4 | CASSLEGMGNQPQHF
. | TRBV4-2 | CASSQSGRGGDEAFF
. | TRBV29-1 | CSVAGGIRDTQYF
. | TRBV24-1 | CATSDLARARNEQYF
. | TRBV9 | CASSPTVADTDTQYF
TRBD2 | TRBV5-4 | CASSPGLAGSWDIQYF
. | TRBV6-6 | CASSYFNREDEQYF
TRBD1 | TRBV24-1 | CATSAPGQDTEAFF
. | TRBV7-9 | CASSLGRDFTDTQYF
. | TRBV29-1 | CSVWDPTTYNSPLHF
. | TRBV7-9 | CASSLPLDTYYGYTF
. | TRBV5-1 | CASSSREIMNTEAFF
. | TRBV29-1 | CSVVGGEETQYF
. | TRBV30 | CAWTNGILNTEAFF
. | TRBV5-1 | CASSLEMGKASGYTF
. | TRBV3-1 | CASSQGGGESDEQFF
. | TRBV20-1 | CSAREGPAKNIQYF
. | TRBV15 | CATSSGPYEQYF
TRBD1 | TRBV28 | CASSPFLPRGGANVLTF
. | TRBV6-6 | CASSYYPYEQYF
. | TRBV5-1 | CASSLSLDLNEQFF
TRBD1 | TRBV24-1 | CATSDAGTGGIHEQFF
. | TRBV25-1 | CASSERGKGSTDTQYF
TRBD1 | TRBV12-3/TRBV12-4 | CASSFFWTGGYGYTF
TRBD1 | TRBV30 | CAWRGQGNQPQHF
. | TRBV6-2/TRBV6-3 | CASSYAGELFF